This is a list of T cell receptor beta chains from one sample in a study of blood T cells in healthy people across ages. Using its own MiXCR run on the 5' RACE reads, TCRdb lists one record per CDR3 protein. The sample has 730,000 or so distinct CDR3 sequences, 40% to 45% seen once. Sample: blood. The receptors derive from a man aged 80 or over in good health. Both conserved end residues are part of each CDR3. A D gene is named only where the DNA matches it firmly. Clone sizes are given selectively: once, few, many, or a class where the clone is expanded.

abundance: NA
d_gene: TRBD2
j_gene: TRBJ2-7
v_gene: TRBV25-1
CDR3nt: TGTGCCAGCAGGGAACTAGCGAACAACGAGCAGTACTTC
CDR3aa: CASRELANNEQYF

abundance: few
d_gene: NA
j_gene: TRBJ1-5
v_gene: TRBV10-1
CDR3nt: TGCGCCAGCAGTGAGAACCGCAATCAGCCCCAGCATTTT
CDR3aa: CASSENRNQPQHF

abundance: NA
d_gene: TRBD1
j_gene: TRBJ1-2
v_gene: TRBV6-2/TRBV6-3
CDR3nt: TGTGCCAGCAGCGGGACAGGCCATAACTATGGCTACACCTTC
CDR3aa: CASSGTGHNYGYTF

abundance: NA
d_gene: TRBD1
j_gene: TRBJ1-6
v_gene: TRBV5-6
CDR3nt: TGTGCCAGCAGCGGTAGACAGGGTGCTAATTCACCCCTCCACTTT
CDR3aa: CASSGRQGANSPLHF

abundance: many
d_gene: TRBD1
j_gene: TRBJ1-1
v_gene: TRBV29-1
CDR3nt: TGCAGCGTCTGGGACAGGGTGGACACTGAAGCTTTCTTT
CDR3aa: CSVWDRVDTEAFF

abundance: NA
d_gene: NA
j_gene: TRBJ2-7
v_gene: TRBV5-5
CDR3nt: TGTGCCAGCAGCCTCGACGAGGGTGGGCAGTACTTC
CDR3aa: CASSLDEGGQYF

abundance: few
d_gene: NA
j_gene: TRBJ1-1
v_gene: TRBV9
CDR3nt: TGTGCCAGCAGCCCAACCGTCACCGAAGAGAACACTGAAGCTTTCTTT
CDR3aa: CASSPTVTEENTEAFF

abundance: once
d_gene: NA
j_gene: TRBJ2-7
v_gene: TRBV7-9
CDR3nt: TGTGCCAGCAGCTATTCGCAGGGAACTCTTTCCTACGAGCAGTACTTC
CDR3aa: CASSYSQGTLSYEQYF

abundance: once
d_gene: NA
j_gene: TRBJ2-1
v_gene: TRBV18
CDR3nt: TGTGCCAGCGGACTCCAGAGCTCCTACAATGAGCAGTTCTTC
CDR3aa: CASGLQSSYNEQFF

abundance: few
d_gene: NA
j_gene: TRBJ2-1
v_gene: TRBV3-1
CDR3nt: TGTGCCAGCAGCCCCCGCCGGGCTAGCGCTTACAATGAGCAGTTCTTC
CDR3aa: CASSPRRASAYNEQFF

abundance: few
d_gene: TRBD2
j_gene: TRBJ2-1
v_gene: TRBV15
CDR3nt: TGTGCCACCAGCAGCCTAGCGGGGGGGCCGGGCCTCTACAATGAGCAGTTCTTC
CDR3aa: CATSSLAGGPGLYNEQFF

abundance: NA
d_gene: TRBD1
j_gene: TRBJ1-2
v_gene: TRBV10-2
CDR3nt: TGCGCCAGCAGTAATACAGGGGGCCGGGGCTATGGCTACACCTTC
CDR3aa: CASSNTGGRGYGYTF

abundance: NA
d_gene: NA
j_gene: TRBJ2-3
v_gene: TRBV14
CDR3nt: TGTGCCAGCAGCCAAGTTAGCGCCGGCACAGATACGCAGTATTTT
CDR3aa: CASSQVSAGTDTQYF

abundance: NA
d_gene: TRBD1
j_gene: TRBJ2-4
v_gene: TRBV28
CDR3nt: TGTGCCAGCAGTTTCATATACCGACAGGGGGCCAAAAACATTCAGTACTTC
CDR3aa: CASSFIYRQGAKNIQYF

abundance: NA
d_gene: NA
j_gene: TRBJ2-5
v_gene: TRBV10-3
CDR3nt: TGTGCCATCAGCTCCCGGGACTTCCAAGAGACCCAGTACTTC
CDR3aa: CAISSRDFQETQYF

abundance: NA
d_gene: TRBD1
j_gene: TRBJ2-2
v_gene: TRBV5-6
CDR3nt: TGTGCCAGCAGCCTCGGGACAGGGGCCTTCAACACCGGGGAGCTGTTTTTT
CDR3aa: CASSLGTGAFNTGELFF

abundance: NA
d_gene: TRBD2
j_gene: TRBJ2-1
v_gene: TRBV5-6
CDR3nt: TGTGCCAGCAGCTTGGGGTGGGGGGGCAATGAGCAGTTCTTC
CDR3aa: CASSLGWGGNEQFF

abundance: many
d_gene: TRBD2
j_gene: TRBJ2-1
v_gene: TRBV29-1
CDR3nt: TGCAGCGTTGTGCGGGGGGCGAGCCCCTACAATGAGCAGTTCTTC
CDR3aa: CSVVRGASPYNEQFF

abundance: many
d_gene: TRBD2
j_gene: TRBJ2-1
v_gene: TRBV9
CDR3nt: TGTGCCAGCAGCGTTTATGGTGGCGGGAGGGGGCCCTACAATGAGCAGTTCTTC
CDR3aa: CASSVYGGGRGPYNEQFF

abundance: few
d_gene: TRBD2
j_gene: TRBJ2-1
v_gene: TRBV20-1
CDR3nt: TGCAGTGCTAGCCTAGCGGTCTACAATGAGCAGTTCTTC
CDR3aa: CSASLAVYNEQFF

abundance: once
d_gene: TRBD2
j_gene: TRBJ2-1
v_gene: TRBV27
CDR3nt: TGTGCCAGCAGTAAGACTAGCGGGAGGGCGAGGGAGCAGTTCTTC
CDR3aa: CASSKTSGRAREQFF

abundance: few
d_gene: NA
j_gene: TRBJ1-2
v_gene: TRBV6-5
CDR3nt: TGTGCCAGCAGTCCCGACGCGTATGGCTACACCTTC
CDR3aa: CASSPDAYGYTF

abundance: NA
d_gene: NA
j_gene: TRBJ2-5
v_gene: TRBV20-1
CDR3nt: TGCAGTGCTCTGGACAAAACGGAGACCCAGTACTTC
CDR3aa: CSALDKTETQYF

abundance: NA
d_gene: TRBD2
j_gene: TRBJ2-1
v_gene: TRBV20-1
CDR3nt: TGCAGTGCTAGAGGCCCTAGCGGAGGGTCCTACAATGAGCAGTTCTTC
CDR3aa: CSARGPSGGSYNEQFF

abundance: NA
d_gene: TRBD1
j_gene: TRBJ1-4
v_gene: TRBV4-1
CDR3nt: TGCGCCAGCAGCCACCTAGACAGGGGGTTGGCTAATGAAAAACTGTTTTTT
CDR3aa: CASSHLDRGLANEKLFF

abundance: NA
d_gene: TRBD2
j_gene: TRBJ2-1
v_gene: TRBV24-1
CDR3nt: TGTGCCACCAGTGACCGGACTAGCGGGGGGCGGGGTGATGAGCAGTTCTTC
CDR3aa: CATSDRTSGGRGDEQFF

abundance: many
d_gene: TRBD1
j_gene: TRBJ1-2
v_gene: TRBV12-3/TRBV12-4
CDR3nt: TGTGCCAGCAGTTTTTTTGGGACAGGGGATTCCTCTTGGCGGGGCTACACCTTC
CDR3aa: CASSFFGTGDSSWRGYTF

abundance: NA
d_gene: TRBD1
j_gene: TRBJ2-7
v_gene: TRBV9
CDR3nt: TGTGCCAGCAGCGTAGGGACACAGGGGGTACGGGAGCAGTACTTC
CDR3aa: CASSVGTQGVREQYF

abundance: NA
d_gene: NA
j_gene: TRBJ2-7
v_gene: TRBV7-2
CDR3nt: TGTGCCAGCAGCTCCGCTCGGCTTAGCGCGTTTCACGAGCAGTACTTC
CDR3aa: CASSSARLSAFHEQYF

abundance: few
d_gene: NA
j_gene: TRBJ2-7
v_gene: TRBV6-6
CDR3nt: TGTGCCAGCAGTTCCCGAACTCGCAAAGAGTACGAGCAGTACTTC
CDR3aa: CASSSRTRKEYEQYF

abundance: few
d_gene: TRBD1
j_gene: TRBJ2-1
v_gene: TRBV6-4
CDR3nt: TGTGCCACTTCTGGGACAGGGGATAAGCAGTTCTTC
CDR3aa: CATSGTGDKQFF

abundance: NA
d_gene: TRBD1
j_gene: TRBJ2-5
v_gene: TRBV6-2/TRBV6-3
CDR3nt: TGTGCCAGCACCGGCCGGGACAGGGTCAAGACCCAGTACTTC
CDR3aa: CASTGRDRVKTQYF

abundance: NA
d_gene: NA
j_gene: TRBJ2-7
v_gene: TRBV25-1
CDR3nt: TGTGCCAGCAGTGAATTCAGCGTCCGTGGAGGCTACGAGCAGTACTTC
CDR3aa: CASSEFSVRGGYEQYF

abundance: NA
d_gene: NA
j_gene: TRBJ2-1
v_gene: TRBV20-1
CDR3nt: TGCAGTGCTAGAGATCAGGCAGGGCCCTCCTACAATGAGCAGTTCTTC
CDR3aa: CSARDQAGPSYNEQFF

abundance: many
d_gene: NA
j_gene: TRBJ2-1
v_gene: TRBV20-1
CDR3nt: TGCAGTGCTACACCTCAGGGGTTGAATGAGCAGTTCTTC
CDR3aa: CSATPQGLNEQFF

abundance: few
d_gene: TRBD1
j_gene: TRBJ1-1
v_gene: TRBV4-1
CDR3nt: TGCGCCAGCAGCCTGGACAGGGCGGACACTGAAGCTTTCTTT
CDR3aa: CASSLDRADTEAFF

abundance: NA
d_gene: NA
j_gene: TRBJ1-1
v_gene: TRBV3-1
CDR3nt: TGTGCCAGCAGCCCCTCAGGGTACATGAACACTGAAGCTTTCTTT
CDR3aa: CASSPSGYMNTEAFF

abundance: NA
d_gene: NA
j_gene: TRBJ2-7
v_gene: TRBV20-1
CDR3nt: TGCAGTGCCCGGCGGGCAGGGTATGGAATGAGGGAGCAGTACTTC
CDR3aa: CSARRAGYGMREQYF

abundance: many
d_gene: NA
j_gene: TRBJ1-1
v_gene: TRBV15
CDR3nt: TGTGCCACCAGCAGCGGGCGGGGAACTGAAGCTTTCTTT
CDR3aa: CATSSGRGTEAFF

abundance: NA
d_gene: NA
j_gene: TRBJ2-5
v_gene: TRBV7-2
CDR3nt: TGTGCCAGCAGCCCAGAGGAGGGACCCGGGGAGACCCAGTACTTC
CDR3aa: CASSPEEGPGETQYF

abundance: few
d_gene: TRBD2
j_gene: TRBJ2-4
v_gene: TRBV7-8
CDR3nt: TGTGCCAGCCAAATGGGGGGGGACGGTAAAAACATTCAGTACTTC
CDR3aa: CASQMGGDGKNIQYF

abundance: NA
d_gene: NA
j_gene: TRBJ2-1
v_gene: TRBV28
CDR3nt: TGTGCCAGCACCAGGATCCGGGAGTTAAACTACAATGAGCAGTTCTTC
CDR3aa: CASTRIRELNYNEQFF

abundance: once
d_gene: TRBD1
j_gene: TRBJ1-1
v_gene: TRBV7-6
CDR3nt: TGTGCCAGCAGCTCTGGGACAGGGGGCGTTGAAGCTTTCTTT
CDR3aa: CASSSGTGGVEAFF

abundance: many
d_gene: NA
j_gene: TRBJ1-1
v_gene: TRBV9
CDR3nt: TGTGCCAGCAGCGTAGGGGCTAACACTGAAGCTTTCTTT
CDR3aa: CASSVGANTEAFF

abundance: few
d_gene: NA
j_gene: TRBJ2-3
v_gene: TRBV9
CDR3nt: TGTGCCAGCAGCCCAGGCAGCCCATCTAGCACAGATACGCAGTATTTT
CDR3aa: CASSPGSPSSTDTQYF

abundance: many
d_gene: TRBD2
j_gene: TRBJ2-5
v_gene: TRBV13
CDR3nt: TGTGCCAGCAGCCGCCCTCTAGCGGTTCCCCAAGAGACCCAGTACTTC
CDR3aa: CASSRPLAVPQETQYF

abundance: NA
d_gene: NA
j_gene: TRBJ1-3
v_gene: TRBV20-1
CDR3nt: TGCAGTGCTAGATCACCGAACGAAAACACCATATATTTT
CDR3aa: CSARSPNENTIYF

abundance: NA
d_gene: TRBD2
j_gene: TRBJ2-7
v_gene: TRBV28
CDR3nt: TGTGCCAGCAGTTGTTGCGGGGGTTCCTACGAGCAGTACTTC
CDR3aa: CASSCCGGSYEQYF

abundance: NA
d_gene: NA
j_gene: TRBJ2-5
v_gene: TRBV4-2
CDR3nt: TGTGCCAGCAGCCAGGAGCTACACGGGGCTCGTGAGCAGTACTTC
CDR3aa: CASSQELHGAREQYF

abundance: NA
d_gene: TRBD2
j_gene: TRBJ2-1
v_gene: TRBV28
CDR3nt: TGTGCCAGCAGTTTGCCAGCGGGGGCAAATGAGCAGTTCTTC
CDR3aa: CASSLPAGANEQFF

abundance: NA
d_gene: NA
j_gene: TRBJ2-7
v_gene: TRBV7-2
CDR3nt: TGTGCCAGCAGCTCCCAGACCCAGCTCTCCTACAATGAGCAGTACTTC
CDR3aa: CASSSQTQLSYNEQYF

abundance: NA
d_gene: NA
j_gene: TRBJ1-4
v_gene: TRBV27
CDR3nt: TGTGCCAGCAGTTTTTCAGGGTCCTCTAATGAAAAACTGTTTTTT
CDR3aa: CASSFSGSSNEKLFF

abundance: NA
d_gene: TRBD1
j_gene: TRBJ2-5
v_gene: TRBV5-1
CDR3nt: TGCGCCAGCAGATCCGCGGACAGGCAGGAGACCCAGTACTTC
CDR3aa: CASRSADRQETQYF

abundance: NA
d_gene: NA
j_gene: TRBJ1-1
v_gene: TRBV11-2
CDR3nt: TGTGCCAGCAGCTTAGAGGGATGGGGATTGAAGAACACTGAAGCTTTCTTT
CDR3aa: CASSLEGWGLKNTEAFF

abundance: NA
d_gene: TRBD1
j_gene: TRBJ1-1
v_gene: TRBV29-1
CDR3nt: TGCAGCGTGACTCCGGGACAGGCCCGGGCAGCTTTCTTT
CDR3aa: CSVTPGQARAAFF

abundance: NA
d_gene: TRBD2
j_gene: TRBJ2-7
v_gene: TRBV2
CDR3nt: TGTGCCAGCAGTGCCAGACTAGCGGGAGAGGACGAGCAGTACTTC
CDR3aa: CASSARLAGEDEQYF

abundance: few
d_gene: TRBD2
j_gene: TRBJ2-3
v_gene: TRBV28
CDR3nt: TGTGCCAGCAGTTTGTGGACTAGTACGGTTGCAGATACGCAGTATTTT
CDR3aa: CASSLWTSTVADTQYF